The 14 T cell receptor beta chains in this list originate from one sample, sequenced in a study of shared clonotypes between healthy human individuals. Here immunoSEQ multiplex PCR was the method, and the copy in TCRdb shows in-frame clones only, minus some. Seen here are more than 2,000,000 clones, roughly nine tenths observed once, and the top ten hold about 0.13%. The sequencing sample was made of naive CD4+ T cells sorted from blood. The subset is: CD45RA+ positively selected. These receptors were obtained from a man between 18 and 29 years old in good health.

This chain links TRBV5-1 with TRBJ2-1; a possible D gene is TRBD1 (5 bases). Germline V gives CDR1 SGHRS, CDR2 YFSETQ. V was trimmed by 1 base and J by 0 bases, leaving 8 bases between them. The CDR3 is made up of 15 amino acids. CDR3 in DNA: TGCGCCAGCAGCTTGTCTGACAGCTCCTACAATGAGCAGTTCTTC. Translating it yields CASSLSDSSYNEQFF.

The chain recombines TRBV18 with TRBJ1-1; D is perhaps TRBD1 (5 bases). This CDR3 is 13 amino acids long. Germline CDR1 is KGHSH and CDR2 is LQKENI. V shed 2 bases and J shed 7 bases, with 11 bases lying between them. The CDR3 nucleotides read TGTGCCAGCTCACCAGCCTTGGGGGTTGAAGCTTTCTTT. Its protein product is CASSPALGVEAFF. Based on the CDR3 plus reference TRBV18 and TRBJ1-1, the full variable domain is NAGVMQNPRHLVRRRGQEARLRCSPMKGHSHVYWYRQLPEEGLKFMVYLQKENIIDESGMPKERFSAEFPKEGPSILRIQQVVRGDSAAYFCASSPALGVEAFFGQGTRLTVV.

The CDR3, as DNA: TGCGCCAGCAGCTTGGCCGGTCTGTGGGGCACAGATACGCAGTATTTT. Amino acid sequence: CASSLAGLWGTDTQYF. The chain employs TRBV5-1 and TRBJ2-3; D unresolved. There are 16 residues in the CDR3. The V end lost 0 bases, the J end lost 1 base, and 12 bases lay between the germline ends. Germline V gene lookup returns CDR1 SGHRS and CDR2 YFSETQ.

As to this clone: This CDR3 is also generated by other DNA sequences in the sample. The gene calls are TRBV10-3 and TRBJ2-5; no reliable D call. V gave up 2 bases and J gave up 2 bases, with 6 bases separating them. The CDR3 has 13 amino acids. Germline V gene lookup returns CDR1 ENHRY and CDR2 SYGVKD. The CDR3 DNA sequence: TGTGCCATCAGTGAGGCCCTACAAGAGACCCAGTACTTC. This gives the protein CAISEALQETQYF.

The chain recombines TRBV7-8 with TRBJ1-1; no firm D call. CDR1 and CDR2 from the germline V gene are SGHVS and FQNEAQ. Between the trimmed V and J ends, which lost 2 bases and 7 bases, there was a span of 5 bases. This CDR3 comprises 11 residues. CDR3 coding DNA: TGTGCCAGCAGCTTATTAGATGAAGCTTTCTTT. As protein: CASSLLDEAFF.

The chain couples TRBV6-6 to TRBJ2-7; D may correspond to TRBD1 or TRBD2 (5 bases each). The CDR3 runs to 15 residues. V lost 0 bases to trimming and J lost 0 bases, with 9 bases between them. Looked up from germline, CDR1 is MNHNY and CDR2 is SVGAGI (reference sequence). CDR3 loop: CASSYSGPTSYEQYF. The CDR3, as DNA: TGTGCCAGCAGTTACTCGGGACCGACCTCCTACGAGCAGTACTTC.

This chain uses TRBV6-5 with TRBJ1-1; TRBD1 matches 7 bases. Germline values: CDR1 MNHEY, CDR2 SVGAGI. The CDR3 spans 14 residues. V trimming: 5 bases; J trimming: 1 base; junction bases outside the gene matches: 4. Here the CDR3 reads CASSPGQTNTEAFF. CDR3 nucleotides: TGTGCCAGCAGTCCGGGACAGACGAACACTGAAGCTTTCTTT.

Note on this clone: The sample contains more than one DNA sequence encoding this CDR3. V and J are TRBV7-9 and TRBJ2-7, with 10 bases aligning to TRBD2. The CDR3 has 15 amino acids. Germline V gene lookup returns CDR1 SEHNR and CDR2 FQNEAQ (reference sequence). V shed 1 base and J 2 bases; nucleotides not matched to a gene: 2. DNA of the CDR3: TGTGCCAGCAGCTTAGGGACTAGCGGCACCTACGAGCAGTACTTC. This sequence encodes CASSLGTSGTYEQYF.

The V gene is TRBV5-1, the J gene TRBJ2-7; no firm D call. The CDR3 contains 14 residues. Germline CDR1 SGHRS, CDR2 YFSETQ. V lost 0 bases and J 4 bases, leaving 11 bases between the germline ends. CDR3 in DNA: TGCGCCAGCAGCTTGGATACCGATAAATACGAGCAGTACTTC. Its translation is CASSLDTDKYEQYF.

The chain has TRBV6-1 and TRBJ1-2; D unresolved. CDR3 length: 12 amino acids. V was shortened by 3 bases and J by 7 bases, with 9 bases between the two germline ends. Germline V gene lookup returns CDR1 MNHNS and CDR2 SASEGT. CDR3 nucleotides: TGTGCCAGCAGTGATAATGGGAGTGGCTACACCTTC. Protein product: CASSDNGSGYTF.

A note on this clone: Other DNA sequences in the same sample also yield this CDR3. This rearrangement joins TRBV5-1 to TRBJ2-7; no clear D gene. V was clipped by 1 base and J by 4 bases, with 6 bases between them. CDR1 and CDR2 from the germline V gene are SGHRS and YFSETQ. The CDR3 is 12 amino acids. This CDR3 reads CASSLIDYEQYF. The CDR3 nucleotides are TGCGCCAGCAGCTTGATAGATTACGAGCAGTACTTC.

The rearrangement joins TRBV5-1 to TRBJ1-3, with a weak D call TRBD1 (6 bases). CDR1 and CDR2 from the germline V gene are SGHRS and YFSETQ. The V end was cut by 0 bases, the J end by 4 bases, with 17 bases between. The CDR3 contains 17 residues. The CDR3 here is CASSLVAGGHAGNTIYF. The DNA of the CDR3 is TGCGCCAGCAGCTTGGTAGCCGGGGGACACGCCGGAAACACCATATATTTT.

This sequence joins TRBV7-3 and TRBJ2-3, with 9 bases that match TRBD2. Germline CDR1 is SGHTA and CDR2 is FQGTGA. J was trimmed by 2 bases and V by 2 bases; bases with no gene match: 8. The CDR3 consists of 17 residues. Written as DNA, the CDR3 is TGTGCCAGCAGCTTAGTGGGTAGCGGGGGAATCACAGATACGCAGTATTTT. Amino acids: CASSLVGSGGITDTQYF.

J is TRBJ2-1 and V is TRBV5-4, with 8 positions matching TRBD2. V trimming: 4 bases; J trimming: 7 bases; junction bases outside the gene matches: 7. The CDR3 is 14 residues long. CDR1 is SGHNT, CDR2 YYREEE, per germline (reference sequence). The CDR3 DNA follows: TGTGCCAGCAGCGTCGACGAGCGGGAGAATGAGCAGTTCTTC. This sequence encodes CASSVDERENEQFF.